This T cell receptor (beta chain) was sequenced during a study of high-grade serous ovarian cancer treatment subgroups. About the study: Mean per sample: about 14,000 reads, about 7,500 unique TCR beta rearrangements. Study results and limitations: Repertoire similarity ranged roughly 0.11 to 0.85 between tumors of one patient. TCR clonal relatedness correlated positively with neoantigen level. These tumor repertoires lack spatial information from bulk sequencing.

As for this clone: As yet, its antigen is unknown.

Tumor samples were obtained before definitive surgery or chemotherapy. Assay: immunoSEQ multiplex PCR; the TCRdb copy retains only in-frame clones and omits some. The sample yields about 4,900 clones, around 70% seen once. V was clipped by 5 bases and J by 2 bases; unmatched bases: 8. The CDR3 covers 18 residues. From germline, CDR1 is LNHDA and CDR2 SQIVND (reference sequence). This chain links TRBV19 with TRBJ2-3, with 15 bases matching TRBD2. The TCR was taken from a human donor with high-grade serous ovarian cancer. The material sequenced was tumor tissue. CDR3 nucleotides: TGTGCCAGTAGTTCGGGACTAGCGGGAGGAGCTTTCACAGATACGCAGTATTTT. Translated: CASSSGLAGGAFTDTQYF.